The rows below give T cell receptor beta chains drawn from one sample of a study of cytomegalovirus exposure and HLA in healthy donors. Produced via immunoSEQ multiplex PCR; TCRdb's table is partial and in-frame only. Among around 140,000 clones, about three quarters were seen once, and the ten largest hold about 1.6%. The sample comprised PBMCs. The receptors were sampled from a young woman in good health and CMV-seronegative. The CDR3 runs from the conserved cysteine through the conserved F or W. Each record gives: clone size, V gene, D gene, J gene, CDR3 DNA, CDR3 protein. A D gene is named only where the DNA matches it firmly. For some rows the clone size is stated as once, few or many, or as a class when expanded; others skip it.

clone_size: few; v_call: TRBV5-4; d_call: -; j_call: TRBJ1-2; cdr3_nt: TGTGCCAGCAGCTTGGCCAGCGATGGCTACACCTTC; cdr3_aa: CASSLASDGYTF
clone_size: -; v_call: TRBV9; d_call: -; j_call: TRBJ2-7; cdr3_nt: TGTGCCAGCAACCATCTTGGGCAGGGCAAACGGCAGTACTTC; cdr3_aa: CASNHLGQGKRQYF
clone_size: once; v_call: TRBV5-8; d_call: -; j_call: TRBJ1-5; cdr3_nt: TGTGCCAGCAGCCGGCACAGGGAAAATCAGCCCCAGCATTTT; cdr3_aa: CASSRHRENQPQHF
clone_size: -; v_call: TRBV19; d_call: -; j_call: TRBJ1-3; cdr3_nt: TGTGCCAGTAGCAGGGCCACTGGAAACACCATATATTTT; cdr3_aa: CASSRATGNTIYF
clone_size: -; v_call: TRBV7-2; d_call: -; j_call: TRBJ2-7; cdr3_nt: TGTGCCAGCAGCCAAGATGAGGGCGAGCAGTACTTC; cdr3_aa: CASSQDEGEQYF
clone_size: -; v_call: TRBV7-6; d_call: TRBD2; j_call: TRBJ2-7; cdr3_nt: TGTGCCAGCAGCTTAATTGGTAATCGGCGGGAGGTATACGAGCAGTACTTC; cdr3_aa: CASSLIGNRREVYEQYF
clone_size: once; v_call: TRBV5-1; d_call: TRBD2; j_call: TRBJ2-7; cdr3_nt: TGCGCCAGCAGCCCCCTAGCGGGAGGGTTTTCTGGCGAGCAGTACTTC; cdr3_aa: CASSPLAGGFSGEQYF
clone_size: -; v_call: TRBV18; d_call: -; j_call: TRBJ1-3; cdr3_nt: TGTGCCAGCTCACCAAGTTCTACGGACTTATCTGGAAACACCATATATTTT; cdr3_aa: CASSPSSTDLSGNTIYF
clone_size: -; v_call: TRBV6-5; d_call: TRBD1; j_call: TRBJ2-5; cdr3_nt: TGTGCCAGCAGTCCACAGGGGGGAACGGAAGAGACCCAGTACTTC; cdr3_aa: CASSPQGGTEETQYF
clone_size: -; v_call: TRBV6-6; d_call: TRBD1; j_call: TRBJ1-2; cdr3_nt: TGTGCCAGCAGTTACTGGCAGGGGGAAGGCTACACCTTC; cdr3_aa: CASSYWQGEGYTF
clone_size: -; v_call: TRBV19; d_call: -; j_call: TRBJ2-1; cdr3_nt: TGTGCCAGTACCGCCGGGCTAGCTAACAATGAGCAGTTCTTC; cdr3_aa: CASTAGLANNEQFF
clone_size: -; v_call: TRBV9; d_call: -; j_call: TRBJ2-2; cdr3_nt: TGTGCCAGCAGCGTAGGGCCCCTTCAGAACACCGGGGAGCTGTTTTTT; cdr3_aa: CASSVGPLQNTGELFF
clone_size: -; v_call: TRBV15; d_call: -; j_call: TRBJ1-3; cdr3_nt: TGTGCCACCAGCTCCCGGTGGGAGGGCGGATCTGGAAACACCATATATTTT; cdr3_aa: CATSSRWEGGSGNTIYF